Presented here are 22 T cell receptor beta chains from one specimen sequenced in a study of cytomegalovirus exposure and HLA in healthy donors. The PCR ran on 60 Vbeta and 13 Jbeta primers. Using immunoSEQ multiplex PCR, the repertoire was profiled, and TCRdb retains in-frame clones only, with some absent. The sample includes 70,000 to 80,000 clones, around 73% of them seen just once. Source material: PBMCs. These receptors were collected from a woman in her forties in good health and CMV-seropositive.

The gene calls are TRBV11-2 and TRBJ2-2; D perhaps matches TRBD1 (6 bases). Trimming cost V 1 base and J 0 bases, with 12 bases left between them. Germline V CDR1 and CDR2: SGHAT, FQNNGV. The CDR3 contains 17 residues. CDR3 nucleotides: TGTGCCAGCAGCTTAGCCGGCAGGGGATCGAACACCGGGGAGCTGTTTTTT. Its translation is CASSLAGRGSNTGELFF.

The chain recombines TRBV28 with TRBJ1-2, with TRBD1 matching 11 bases. V was pared by 5 bases and J by 8 bases, with 10 bases of the junction left unmatched. Per the germline V gene, CDR1 is MDHEN and CDR2 is SYDVKM. The CDR3 sequence is 15 residues long. Written as DNA, the CDR3 is TGTGCCAGCAGTGCACCGGGACAGGGGGTTCTGGGCTACACCTTC. This gives the protein CASSAPGQGVLGYTF.

The gene calls are TRBV7-2 and TRBJ2-1; D remains ambiguous. Germline V lookup: CDR1 SGHTA, CDR2 FQGNSA. CDR3 length: 12 residues. The V and J ends lost 5 bases and 12 bases respectively, with 14 bases between them. CDR3 region: CASSPRRKLQFF. As DNA, the CDR3 is TGTGCCAGCAGCCCGCGGCGAAAATTGCAGTTCTTC.

The CDR3 is CASSLLAGAGETQYF. CDR3 in DNA: TGTGCCAGCAGCTTACTAGCGGGGGCTGGGGAGACCCAGTACTTC. The chain joins TRBV11-2 to TRBJ2-5; the match to TRBD2 covers 10 bases. The germline V gene encodes CDR1 SGHAT and CDR2 FQNNGV. With 2 bases clipped from V and 5 bases from J, the junction kept 5 bases outside the gene matches. The CDR3 runs to 15 residues.

This chain uses TRBV6-5 with TRBJ2-1; 7 positions agree with TRBD1. V shed 3 bases and J 2 bases; nucleotides not matched to a gene: 4. From germline, CDR1 is MNHEY and CDR2 SVGAGI. The CDR3 length is 15 residues. The chain's CDR3 is CASSYRQGPYNEQFF. In nucleotides, the CDR3 is TGTGCCAGCAGTTATCGACAGGGACCCTACAATGAGCAGTTCTTC.

V gene TRBV6-5 combines with J gene TRBJ2-5, with 11 nucleotides matching TRBD2. The CDR3 has 16 residues. The V and J ends lost 4 bases and 5 bases, in that order; junction bases with no gene match: 9. Germline V CDR1 and CDR2: MNHEY, SVGAGI. The CDR3 sequence is CASSSRLAGFRETQYF. CDR3 sequence (DNA): TGTGCCAGCAGTTCAAGACTAGCGGGGTTTCGGGAGACCCAGTACTTC.

This clone was detected only once. V usage is TRBV7-6 and J usage is TRBJ1-6, with 8 nucleotides matching TRBD1. CDR1 is SGHVS, CDR2 FNYEAQ, per germline. Trimming cost V 0 bases and J 7 bases; bases outside gene matches: 8. CDR3 length equals 17 residues. The CDR3 DNA is TGTGCCAGCAGCTTAGCGCAGGGGGCGGCTCAGAATTCACCCCTCCACTTT. Protein: CASSLAQGAAQNSPLHF. The entire variable domain, with the rest obtained from reference TRBV7-6 and TRBJ1-6, is as follows: GAGVSQSPRYKVTKRGQDVALRCDPISGHVSLYWYRQALGQGPEFLTYFNYEAQQDKSGLPNDRFSAERPEGSISTLTIQRTEQRDSAMYRCASSLAQGAAQNSPLHFGNGTRLTVT.

V usage is TRBV19 and J usage is TRBJ2-3; 7 nucleotides agree with TRBD2. V trimming: 4 bases; J trimming: 3 bases; junction bases outside the gene matches: 7. Germline V gene sequence: CDR1 LNHDA, CDR2 SQIVND (reference sequence). This CDR3 spans 15 amino acids. CDR3: CASSSGLELTDTQYF. For the CDR3, the DNA is TGTGCCAGTAGTAGTGGACTAGAATTGACAGATACGCAGTATTTT.

This sequence joins TRBV30 and TRBJ2-7; D is possibly TRBD2 (6 bases). The CDR3 sequence is 12 residues long. Germline CDR1 and CDR2: GTSNPN and SVGIG (reference sequence). Trimming pared 4 bases from V and 3 bases from J, leaving 10 bases between. CDR3 DNA sequence: TGTGCCTGGATGGGAGGACTCTACGAGCAGTACTTC. Translation: CAWMGGLYEQYF.

The V gene is TRBV27, the J gene TRBJ1-1; 8 bases are shared with TRBD1. CDR1 is MNHEY, CDR2 SMNVEV, per germline (reference sequence). V lost 6 bases to trimming and J lost 7 bases; unmatched junction nucleotides: 4. This CDR3 is 12 amino acids long. The CDR3 nucleotides read TGTGCCAGCAGCCACAGGGGGAGTGAAGCTTTCTTT. This gives the protein CASSHRGSEAFF.

V and J are TRBV6-5 and TRBJ2-7; possible D gene TRBD1, 6 bases. Germline CDR1 and CDR2: MNHEY and SVGAGI. V lost 2 bases, J lost 2 bases, and 7 bases lay in between. The CDR3 has 13 residues. The CDR3 protein is CASSYGTTYEQYF. CDR3 nucleotide sequence: TGTGCCAGCAGTTACGGGACAACCTACGAGCAGTACTTC.

This chain connects TRBV11-2 to TRBJ1-1; D not certain. V gave up 5 bases and J gave up 0 bases, with 16 bases separating them. Germline CDR1 is SGHAT and CDR2 is FQNNGV. The CDR3 runs to 16 residues. In DNA, the CDR3 is TGTGCCAGCAGCCGCGGTGCGGGAGGCATGAACACTGAAGCTTTCTTT. Translation: CASSRGAGGMNTEAFF.

This clone was counted a single time. This chain connects TRBV6-1 to TRBJ2-3, with TRBD2 matching over 10 bases. This CDR3 is built from 16 residues. V was clipped by 4 bases and J by 0 bases; unmatched bases: 4. CDR1 MNHNS and CDR2 SASEGT come from the germline V gene. In DNA form, the CDR3 reads TGTGCCAGCAGTGCGCCTAGCGGGAGCAGCACAGATACGCAGTATTTT. Translated, it gives CASSAPSGSSTDTQYF.

This clone has a single count. The CDR3 region has the DNA TGTGCCAGCAGCATAAAAACCCCCATGCCGGGAGCCTATAGCAATCAGCCCCAGCATTTT. Translated, it gives CASSIKTPMPGAYSNQPQHF. V is TRBV21-1 and J is TRBJ1-5. TRBV21-1 is listed as a pseudogene. This CDR3 has 20 residues.

The V call is TRBV6-4, the J call TRBJ1-1; TRBD1 is a possible D gene (6 bases). The germline V gene encodes CDR1 MRHNA and CDR2 SNTAGT. The CDR3 is 14 amino acids. Deletions cut 0 bases from V and 6 bases from J, with 11 bases between. The DNA of the CDR3 is TGTGCCAGCAGTGACTCGAGCAGGGGAGCTGAAGCTTTCTTT. Protein product: CASSDSSRGAEAFF.

The chain recombines TRBV5-6 with TRBJ1-1; D not resolved. Germline loops: CDR1 SGHDT, CDR2 YYEEEE. Trimming removed 1 base at V and 5 bases at J, with 9 bases between. CDR3 size: 13 residues. CDR3 DNA: TGTGCCAGCAGCTTGCCAGCGGGGACTGAAGCTTTCTTT. The encoded protein is CASSLPAGTEAFF.

V is TRBV29-1 and J is TRBJ2-3; TRBD2 matches 7 bases. Looked up from germline, CDR1 is SQVTM and CDR2 is ANQGSEA. The CDR3 spans 14 residues. V dropped 0 bases and J dropped 5; count of bases not matched to a gene: 5. The CDR3 nucleotides are TGCAGCGTTGAAGATCTTGGGGGGGGAGATACGCAGTATTTT. Encoded protein: CSVEDLGGGDTQYF.

The V call is TRBV28, the J call TRBJ2-5; TRBD1 matches 7 bases. With V trimmed by 6 bases and J by 4 bases, 14 bases remained unmatched. The CDR3 spans 16 residues. CDR1 is MDHEN, CDR2 SYDVKM, per germline. The CDR3 DNA follows: TGTGCCAGCAGACCTACCGGGTTAGGGGGCGGAGAGACCCAGTACTTC. Translation: CASRPTGLGGGETQYF.

The chain recombines TRBV7-9 with TRBJ2-3, with TRBD2 matching over 12 bases. Trimming at V came to 4 bases and at J to 2 bases, leaving 4 bases not matched to a gene. The germline gives CDR1 SEHNR, CDR2 FQNEAQ (reference sequence). The CDR3 has 16 amino acids. CDR3 sequence (DNA): TGTGCCAGCAGCTCTACTAGCGGGGGGTTCACAGATACGCAGTATTTT. Translating gives CASSSTSGGFTDTQYF.

This clone was found a few times. The rearrangement uses TRBV27 and TRBJ2-6, with 11 bases lining up with TRBD1. The trim removed 4 bases at V and 3 bases at J, leaving 5 bases unmatched. The CDR3 spans 17 residues. Per germline, CDR1 MNHEY and CDR2 SMNVEV (reference sequence). In DNA, the CDR3 is TGTGCCAGCAGTTCCGGACAGGGGGCGCGTGGGGCCAACGTCCTGACTTTC. Translated: CASSSGQGARGANVLTF.

Worth noting for this clone: Other DNA sequences in the same sample also yield this CDR3. This CDR3 reads CASSSTGRYEQYF. In DNA, the CDR3 is TGTGCCAGCAGCTCAACAGGTCGCTACGAGCAGTACTTC. This chain links TRBV5-6 with TRBJ2-7; D may be TRBD1 (5 bases). CDR1 SGHDT and CDR2 YYEEEE come from the germline V gene. The CDR3 is made up of 13 amino acids. The V end lost 3 bases, the J end lost 3 bases, and 10 bases lay between the germline ends.

V usage is TRBV5-1 and J usage is TRBJ1-4, with D unresolved. Germline assignment: CDR1 SGHRS and CDR2 YFSETQ. The CDR3 totals 19 residues. The V end lost 0 bases, the J end lost 7 bases, and 25 bases lay between the germline ends. The CDR3 sequence is CASSLAPGIIPNSGEKLFF. CDR3 sequence (DNA): TGCGCCAGCAGCTTGGCCCCCGGGATCATACCCAATAGCGGTGAAAAACTGTTTTTT.